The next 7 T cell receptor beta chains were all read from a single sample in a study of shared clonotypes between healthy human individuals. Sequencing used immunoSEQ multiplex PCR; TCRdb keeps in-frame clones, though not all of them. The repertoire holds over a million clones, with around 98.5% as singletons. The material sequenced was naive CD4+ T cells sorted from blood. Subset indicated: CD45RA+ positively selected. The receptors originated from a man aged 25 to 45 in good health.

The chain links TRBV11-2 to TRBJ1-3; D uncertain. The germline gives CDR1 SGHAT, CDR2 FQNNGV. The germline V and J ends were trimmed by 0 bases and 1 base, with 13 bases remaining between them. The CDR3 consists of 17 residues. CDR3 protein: CASSLDPVAESGNTIYF. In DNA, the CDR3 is TGTGCCAGCAGCTTAGACCCTGTGGCTGAGTCTGGAAACACCATATATTTT. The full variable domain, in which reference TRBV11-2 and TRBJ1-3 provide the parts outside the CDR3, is EAGVAQSPRYKIIEKRQSVAFWCNPISGHATLYWYQQILGQGPKLLIQFQNNGVVDDSQLPKDRFSAERLKGVDSTLKIQPAKLEDSAVYLCASSLDPVAESGNTIYFGEGSWLTVV.

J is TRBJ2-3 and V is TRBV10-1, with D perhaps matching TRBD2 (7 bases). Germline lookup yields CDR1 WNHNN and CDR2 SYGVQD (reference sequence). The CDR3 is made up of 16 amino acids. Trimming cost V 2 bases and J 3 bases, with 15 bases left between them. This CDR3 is CASSERRERGTDTQYF. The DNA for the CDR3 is TGCGCCAGCAGTGAGAGGCGGGAGAGGGGGACAGATACGCAGTATTTT.

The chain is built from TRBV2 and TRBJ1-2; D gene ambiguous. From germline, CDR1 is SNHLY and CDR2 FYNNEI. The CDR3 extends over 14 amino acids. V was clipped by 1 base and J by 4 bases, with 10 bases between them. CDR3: CASSEVVLPYGYTF. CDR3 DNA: TGTGCCAGCAGTGAAGTTGTGCTGCCCTATGGCTACACCTTC.

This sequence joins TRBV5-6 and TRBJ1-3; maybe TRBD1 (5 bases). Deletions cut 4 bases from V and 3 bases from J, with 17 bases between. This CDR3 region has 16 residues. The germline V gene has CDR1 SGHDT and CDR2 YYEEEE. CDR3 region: CASSRGTASRGNTIYF. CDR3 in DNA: TGTGCCAGCAGCCGAGGGACGGCGTCGCGTGGAAACACCATATATTTT. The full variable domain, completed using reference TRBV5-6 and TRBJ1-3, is DAGVTQSPTHLIKTRGQQVTLRCSPKSGHDTVSWYQQALGQGPQFIFQYYEEEERQRGNFPDRFSGHQFPNYSSELNVNALLLGDSALYLCASSRGTASRGNTIYFGEGSWLTVV.

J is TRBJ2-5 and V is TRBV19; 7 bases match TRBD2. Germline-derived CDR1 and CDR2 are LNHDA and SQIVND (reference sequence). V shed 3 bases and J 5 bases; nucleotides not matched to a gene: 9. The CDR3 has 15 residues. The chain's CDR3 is CASSISWEGLETQYF. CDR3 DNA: TGTGCCAGTAGTATCTCGTGGGAGGGCCTGGAGACCCAGTACTTC.

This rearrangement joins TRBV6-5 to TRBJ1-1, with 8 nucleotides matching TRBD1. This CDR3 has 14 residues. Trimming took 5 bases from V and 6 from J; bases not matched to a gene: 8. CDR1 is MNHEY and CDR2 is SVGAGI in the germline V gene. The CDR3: CASSVDRGIAEAFF. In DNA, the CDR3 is TGTGCCAGCAGTGTAGACAGGGGTATTGCTGAAGCTTTCTTT.

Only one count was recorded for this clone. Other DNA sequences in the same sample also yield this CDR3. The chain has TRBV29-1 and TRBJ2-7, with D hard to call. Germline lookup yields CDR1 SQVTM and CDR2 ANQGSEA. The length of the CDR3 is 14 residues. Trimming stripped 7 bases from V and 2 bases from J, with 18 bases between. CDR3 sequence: CSAIPSDRAYEQYF. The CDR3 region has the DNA TGCAGCGCCATCCCCTCGGATAGGGCCTACGAGCAGTACTTC.